A single sample is the source of the 9 T cell receptor beta chains below, sequenced in a study of blood T cell repertoires in COVID-19. Only in-frame clones appear in the TCRdb table, and some are missing; sequencing was by immunoSEQ multiplex PCR. The sample includes tens of thousands of clones, roughly 80% of them seen just once. The specimen was peripheral blood. The receptors come from a man in his 70s with acute or convalescent COVID-19.

The V gene is TRBV5-1, the J gene TRBJ2-7; D gene ambiguous. Trimming shortened V by 0 bases and J by 5 bases, and 15 bases separated the two germline ends. The CDR3 contains 15 residues. CDR1 is SGHRS and CDR2 is YFSETQ in the germline V gene. The CDR3 sequence is CASSLARQAYDEQYF. CDR3 coding DNA: TGCGCCAGCAGCTTGGCACGGCAGGCATACGACGAGCAGTACTTC. The entire variable domain, with the rest obtained from reference TRBV5-1 and TRBJ2-7, is as follows: KAGVTQTPRYLIKTRGQQVTLSCSPISGHRSVSWYQQTPGQGLQFLFEYFSETQRNKGNFPGRFSGRQFSNSRSEMNVSTLELGDSALYLCASSLARQAYDEQYFGPGTRLTVT.

The chain uses TRBV6-2 or TRBV6-3 and TRBJ2-1; 11 bases map to TRBD2. The CDR3 length is 16 residues. V shed 5 bases and J 3 bases; nucleotides not matched to a gene: 6. Germline V CDR1 and CDR2: MNHEY, SVGEGT. The chain's CDR3 is CASSHPLAGGYNEQFF. The CDR3 coding sequence is TGTGCCAGCAGTCACCCCCTAGCGGGAGGCTACAATGAGCAGTTCTTC.

The chain couples TRBV21-1 to TRBJ2-5; the D call of TRBD1 is as the table states it, not checked on the DNA. TRBV21-1 is marked as a pseudogene. The CDR3 is 14 amino acids. This chain's CDR3 is CASSIQAIQETQYF. Written as DNA, the CDR3 is TGTGCCAGCAGCATCCAGGCTATCCAAGAGACCCAGTACTTC.

This sequence joins TRBV6-2 or TRBV6-3 and TRBJ1-1; D is unclear. This CDR3 is 16 amino acids long. CDR1 and CDR2 from the germline V gene are MNHEY and SVGEGT. Trimming took off 6 bases at V and 2 bases at J, with 19 bases between the two ends. The CDR3 loop is CASSPILSWANTEAFF. In nucleotides, the CDR3 is TGTGCCAGCAGCCCTATCCTTTCCTGGGCAAACACTGAAGCTTTCTTT.

The chain recombines TRBV29-1 with TRBJ2-7, with 9 bases matching TRBD1. V lost 3 bases, J lost 4 bases, and 7 bases stayed unmatched. The germline CDR1 and CDR2 sequences are SQVTM and ANQGSEA. CDR3 size: 14 residues. The CDR3 loop is CSVEAGTGYYEQYF. The DNA for the CDR3 is TGCAGCGTTGAGGCCGGGACAGGGTATTACGAGCAGTACTTC.

Comment on this clone: Other DNA variants within this sample encode the same CDR3. The rearrangement uses TRBV19 and TRBJ2-7; TRBD2 aligns across 9 bases. This CDR3 region has 15 residues. Germline assignment: CDR1 LNHDA and CDR2 SQIVND (reference sequence). The V segment lost 4 bases and the J segment 0 bases; nucleotides outside the gene matches: 4. The CDR3 region is CASSRGLAGSYEQYF. DNA of the CDR3: TGTGCCAGTAGTAGGGGACTAGCTGGCTCCTACGAGCAGTACTTC.

This sequence joins TRBV5-1 and TRBJ2-7, with TRBD1 matching over 8 bases. Germline CDR1 is SGHRS and CDR2 is YFSETQ. CDR3 length equals 14 residues. The junction had 5 bases not matched to a gene; V was cut back by 6 bases and J by 0 bases. The CDR3 region is CASMVGQASYEQYF. For the CDR3, the DNA is TGCGCCAGCATGGTGGGACAGGCCTCCTACGAGCAGTACTTC.

This clone was counted a few times. The chain couples TRBV4-1 to TRBJ2-3; 7 bases line up with TRBD2. Looked up from germline, CDR1 is MGHRA and CDR2 is YSYEKL. The length of the CDR3 is 14 residues. V lost 6 bases and J lost 2; bases outside the gene matches: 5. CDR3 amino acids: CASRREGITDTQYF. The CDR3 region has the DNA TGCGCCAGCAGGAGGGAGGGGATCACAGATACGCAGTATTTT.

This clone was counted between two and nine times. The CDR3 DNA follows: TGTGCCAGCAGTGAGAGGAACTTGGCTGGCTACACCTTC. Its protein product is CASSERNLAGYTF. The chain carries TRBV27 and TRBJ1-2; D not resolved. This CDR3 comprises 13 residues. V was cut by 5 bases and J by 7 bases, with 14 bases left in between. Germline assignment: CDR1 MNHEY and CDR2 SMNVEV (reference sequence).